The table lists the clone carrying this T cell receptor (beta chain) with a few counts. Antigen unknown. The source of the sample is a study of beta chain features in type 1 diabetes. Study as a whole: There was similarity between patients and healthy donors in age, gender and cell yields. Whole-study results and caveats: Any HLA-type effect on TCRB rearrangement remained unresolved here. The similarity of naive, central memory and Treg TCRB repertoires appeared greater among patients than among healthy donors. Moderately but significantly shorter TCRB CDR3s were found in Type 1 diabetes patients in all four CD4+ subsets.

Sorting with CD45RO/CCR7/CD25/CD127/CD95/CD27 yielded naive, central memory, regulatory and stem-like memory CD4+ cells. The whole isolated RNA underwent reverse transcription, so sequencing captured expressed TCRB transcripts. The protocol was immunoSEQ multiplex PCR, while the TCRdb copy is restricted to in-frame clones and leaves out a portion. Of a few hundred thousand clones listed, approximately 13% are singletons. Germline lookup yields CDR1 MDHEN and CDR2 SYDVKM. Trimming shortened V by 5 bases and J by 2 bases, and 19 bases separated the two germline ends. The CDR3 has 18 residues. This clonotype was sampled from a woman aged 18-30 years with type 1 diabetes. The chain joins TRBV28 to TRBJ2-6; possible D gene TRBD1, 6 bases. Sequenced sample: naive CD4+ T cells from blood. The CDR3 nucleotides read TGTGCCAGCAGTACGGGTTGGGGGCAAAAGGCTGGGGCCAACGTCCTGACTTTC. This codes for CASSTGWGQKAGANVLTF.